The sequence of this T cell receptor beta chain was determined in a study of shared clonotypes between healthy human individuals. Findings and limits, study-wide: Clonotype sharing among donors was thought likely to change with sequencing depth.

Those who donated, Caucasian adults without exception, all lived in Nashville, Tennessee. Original methodology: ImmunoSEQ sequences covered only the junction and lacked quality scores; filtering therefore differed. The assay was immunoSEQ multiplex PCR, and TCRdb's table has in-frame clones only and misses some. The V and J calls and clone size are taken from that table; D and trimming were inferred from the DNA. The repertoire holds about 710,000 clones, roughly 72% seen once, with around 1.8% in the top ten. CDR1 and CDR2 (germline): ENHRY, SYGVKD. Trimming removed 6 bases from V and 2 bases from J; junction bases left unmatched: 1. The CDR3 is 12 amino acids. To note about this clone: Its target is unknown. At the DNA level, this CDR3 is encoded by other sequences in the same sample as well.

This sequence joins TRBV10-3 and TRBJ2-7, with TRBD1 matching over 7 bases. Specimen: memory CD4+ T cells sorted from blood. This sample's subset: CD45RA-negative fraction. This TCR came from a woman under 40 in good health. The CDR3 spells CAISGTAYEQYF. As DNA, the CDR3 is TGTGCCATCAGCGGGACAGCCTACGAGCAGTACTTC.